These 29 T cell receptor beta chains came from one sample sequenced in a study of blood T cell repertoires in COVID-19. Only in-frame clones appear in the TCRdb table, and some are missing; sequencing was by immunoSEQ multiplex PCR. The table lists about 190,000 clones, 75% to 90% of them singletons, with approximately 1% in the top ten. The specimen sequenced was peripheral blood. These receptors came from a young man with acute or convalescent COVID-19.

This clone was seen only once. The chain employs TRBV28 and TRBJ2-2; the match to TRBD2 covers 9 bases. Germline V gene lookup returns CDR1 MDHEN and CDR2 SYDVKM. The CDR3 is made up of 14 amino acids. V trimming: 10 bases; J trimming: 5 bases; junction bases outside the gene matches: 8. The CDR3: CAILRGGQTGELFF. The DNA for the CDR3 is TGTGCCATCCTGCGGGGGGGACAAACCGGGGAGCTGTTTTTT.

The rearrangement links TRBV13 to TRBJ2-7; 11 bases are a match to TRBD2. Trimming took 1 base from V and 5 from J; bases not matched to a gene: 7. CDR3 size: 16 residues. The germline gives CDR1 PRHDT, CDR2 FYEKMQ (reference sequence). CDR3 bases: TGTGCCAGCAGCTTAGCAGGGACTAGCGGCTTCCACGAGCAGTACTTC. Its translation is CASSLAGTSGFHEQYF.

The chain has TRBV5-5 and TRBJ2-7; D unresolved. The CDR3 has 14 amino acids. The V end lost 0 bases, the J end lost 4 bases, and 11 bases lay between the germline ends. Germline V gene data show CDR1 as SGHKS and CDR2 as YYEKEE (reference sequence). The CDR3: CASSLGRIQYEQYF. The CDR3 region has the DNA TGTGCCAGCAGCTTGGGGCGGATTCAGTACGAGCAGTACTTC.

The chain is built from TRBV30 and TRBJ2-3; 7 bases line up with TRBD1. CDR1 and CDR2 (germline): GTSNPN, SVGIG (reference sequence). The CDR3 length is 14 residues. Trimming took 5 bases from V and 5 from J; bases not matched to a gene: 10. The DNA of the CDR3 is TGTGCCTGGGGAGTAGGGACAGATCGAGATACGCAGTATTTT. It encodes CAWGVGTDRDTQYF.

The chain uses TRBV6-6 and TRBJ2-1; 10 bases fit TRBD2. The CDR3 is 17 amino acids. V lost 5 bases and J lost 7; bases outside the gene matches: 14. Per germline, CDR1 MNHNY and CDR2 SVGAGI (reference sequence). CDR3 coding DNA: TGTGCCAGCAGTCCCGCAGAATTAGCGGGGGGTAGGAATGAGCAGTTCTTC. The encoded protein is CASSPAELAGGRNEQFF.

This clone was counted between two and nine times. V is TRBV7-9 and J is TRBJ1-1, with 8 positions matching TRBD1. CDR3 length equals 18 residues. V gave up 1 base and J gave up 0 bases; unmatched junction bases: 10. Germline values: CDR1 SEHNR, CDR2 FQNEAQ (reference sequence). This CDR3 reads CASSLGRQGIALNTEAFF. CDR3 sequence (DNA): TGTGCCAGCAGCTTAGGCAGACAGGGGATAGCGCTGAACACTGAAGCTTTCTTT.

In DNA form, the CDR3 reads TGTGCCAGCAGCTTAAGGCCCGACTCCTACAATGAGCAGTTCTTC. Translation: CASSLRPDSYNEQFF. The chain has TRBV7-3 and TRBJ2-1; D ambiguous. The length of the CDR3 is 15 residues. Per germline, CDR1 SGHTA and CDR2 FQGTGA. With 1 base removed from V and 0 bases from J, the gap between germline ends came to 7 bases.

V and J are TRBV7-6 and TRBJ1-5; 9 nucleotides match TRBD1. This CDR3 region has 15 residues. The junction had 9 bases not matched to a gene; V was cut back by 5 bases and J by 7 bases. Germline V CDR1 and CDR2: SGHVS, FNYEAQ. CDR3 region: CASSPRDRVLQPQHF. The DNA for the CDR3 is TGTGCCAGCAGCCCCCGGGACAGGGTTTTGCAGCCCCAGCATTTT.

The chain uses TRBV2 and TRBJ2-5, with a possible D match to TRBD2 (6 bases). Per the germline V gene, CDR1 is SNHLY and CDR2 is FYNNEI. Trimming left V 7 bases short and J 4 bases short, with 16 bases between. This CDR3 is 14 amino acids long. In nucleotides, the CDR3 is TGTGCCAGCATGGGCGGGATAGGACCAGAGACCCAGTACTTC. Its protein is CASMGGIGPETQYF.

This sequence joins TRBV3-1 (or the pseudogene TRBV3-2) and TRBJ2-3, with D uncertain. Germline values: CDR1 LGHDT, CDR2 YNNKEL (reference sequence). The CDR3 spans 14 residues. Trimming pared 1 base from V and 4 bases from J, leaving 9 bases between. In DNA, the CDR3 is TGTGCCAGCAGCCAAGTGGGCTACTCAGATACGCAGTATTTT. Protein product: CASSQVGYSDTQYF.

This clone was counted once. This chain joins TRBV4-1 and TRBJ1-1, with D uncertain. The CDR3 length is 12 residues. Per germline, CDR1 MGHRA and CDR2 YSYEKL. V lost 8 bases and J 3 bases, leaving 10 bases between the germline ends. The DNA for the CDR3 is TGCGCCAGCCGAGATCAATACACTGAAGCTTTCTTT. Its translation is CASRDQYTEAFF.

CDR3 amino acids: CASRGTGRNSPLHF. CDR3 DNA: TGCGCCAGCCGGGGGACAGGGAGAAATTCACCCCTCCACTTT. The rearrangement joins TRBV10-1 to TRBJ1-6, with 9 bases fitting TRBD1. Germline CDR1 and CDR2: WNHNN and SYGVQD (reference sequence). The CDR3 loop spans 14 amino acids. J gave up 7 bases and V 8 bases, and 6 bases lay outside the gene matches.

The chain is built from TRBV5-1 and TRBJ2-2; D may be TRBD1 (6 bases). The CDR3 totals 17 residues. V lost 4 bases and J lost 3, with 19 bases in between. Germline loops: CDR1 SGHRS, CDR2 YFSETQ. The CDR3: CASSRTRGNYDTGELFF. The CDR3 DNA is TGCGCCAGCAGCAGAACCAGGGGCAATTATGACACCGGGGAGCTGTTTTTT.

The rearrangement joins TRBV7-9 to TRBJ1-2, with 10 bases fitting TRBD1. Germline trimming cut 4 bases from V and 4 bases from J; bases unmatched to any gene: 12. This CDR3 is built from 17 residues. Germline values: CDR1 SEHNR, CDR2 FQNEAQ (reference sequence). In nucleotides, the CDR3 is TGTGCCAGCAGCTCCACCCGACAGGGGGCGAGCCTCTATGGCTACACCTTC. Protein product: CASSSTRQGASLYGYTF.

This clone was detected only once. The V and J genes are TRBV11-2 and TRBJ1-1; 7 nucleotides agree with TRBD1. The CDR3 is 14 amino acids. The V and J ends lost 6 bases and 4 bases, in that order; junction bases with no gene match: 8. Germline CDR1 SGHAT, CDR2 FQNNGV. CDR3: CASRAYRGRTEAFF. CDR3 bases: TGTGCCAGCAGGGCTTACAGGGGTCGCACTGAAGCTTTCTTT. Looking up the rest from reference TRBV11-2 and TRBJ1-1 gives the full variable domain: EAGVAQSPRYKIIEKRQSVAFWCNPISGHATLYWYQQILGQGPKLLIQFQNNGVVDDSQLPKDRFSAERLKGVDSTLKIQPAKLEDSAVYLCASRAYRGRTEAFFGQGTRLTVV.

The rearrangement links TRBV10-3 to TRBJ2-6; D may be TRBD2 (5 bases). Germline CDR1 is ENHRY and CDR2 is SYGVKD. The CDR3 length is 17 residues. The ends were cut back, 5 bases at V and 4 bases at J, with 18 bases in the middle. This CDR3 reads CAISPGFSPSGANVLTF. In DNA, the CDR3 is TGTGCCATCAGTCCGGGATTTTCACCGTCCGGGGCCAACGTCCTGACTTTC.

This sequence joins TRBV6-5 and TRBJ1-1; D is undetermined. The CDR3 is 15 residues long. Looked up from germline, CDR1 is MNHEY and CDR2 is SVGAGI. Trimming stripped 0 bases from V and 0 bases from J, with 8 bases between. In DNA form, the CDR3 reads TGTGCCAGCAGTTACTCCCGTAACTTGAACACTGAAGCTTTCTTT. This encodes CASSYSRNLNTEAFF.

This chain connects TRBV19 to TRBJ1-5, with 7 bases aligning to TRBD1. CDR1 and CDR2 (germline): LNHDA, SQIVND (reference sequence). The CDR3 length is 14 residues. V dropped 4 bases and J dropped 7; count of bases not matched to a gene: 7. Here the CDR3 reads CASSTQQGYQPQHF. CDR3 in DNA: TGTGCCAGTAGTACCCAACAGGGGTACCAGCCCCAGCATTTT.

The rearrangement links TRBV28 to TRBJ1-5, with D possibly matching TRBD1 (5 bases). Germline V gives CDR1 MDHEN, CDR2 SYDVKM. There are 13 residues in the CDR3. The germline V and J ends were trimmed by 7 bases and 3 bases, with 10 bases remaining between them. CDR3 in amino acids: CASTGLLNQPQHF. The DNA of the CDR3 is TGTGCCAGCACGGGACTTCTCAATCAGCCCCAGCATTTT.

This sequence joins TRBV9 and TRBJ2-7; weak D call: TRBD2 (5 bases). Germline-derived CDR1 and CDR2 are SGDLS and YYNGEE. Trimming pared 2 bases from V and 5 bases from J, leaving 11 bases between. The CDR3 spans 13 residues. CDR3 loop: CASSVTLGNEQYF. The CDR3 DNA sequence: TGTGCCAGCAGCGTGACCCTCGGGAACGAGCAGTACTTC. The whole variable domain, remainder taken from reference TRBV9 and TRBJ2-7, is DSGVTQTPKHLITATGQRVTLRCSPRSGDLSVYWYQQSLDQGLQFLIQYYNGEERAKGNILERFSAQQFPDLHSELNLSSLELGDSALYFCASSVTLGNEQYFGPGTRLTVT.

This clone was seen only once. V is TRBV6-5 and J is TRBJ2-7; 8 bases agree with TRBD2. The germline V gene has CDR1 MNHEY and CDR2 SVGAGI. The J segment lost 6 bases and the V segment lost 6 bases, leaving 10 bases of the junction unmatched. CDR3 length: 14 residues. In nucleotides, the CDR3 is TGTGCCAGCAGGACGGGAGGGGAAGGGCGCGAGCAGTACTTC. This gives the protein CASRTGGEGREQYF.

The chain carries TRBV19 and TRBJ1-6; D gene unclear. Germline-derived CDR1 and CDR2 are LNHDA and SQIVND (reference sequence). CDR3 length: 15 amino acids. V gave up 8 bases and J gave up 0 bases, with 11 bases separating them. CDR3 sequence: CASWGGSSYNSPLHF. The CDR3 DNA reads as TGTGCCAGTTGGGGTGGGAGCTCCTATAATTCACCCCTCCACTTT.

CDR3 sequence (DNA): TGTGCCAGCAGCCGCGGGGTGGGTGAAGCTTTCTTT. Translated: CASSRGVGEAFF. This chain uses TRBV3-1 (or the pseudogene TRBV3-2) with TRBJ1-1, with D unclear. The germline V and J ends were trimmed by 4 bases and 7 bases, with 10 bases remaining between them. The CDR3 covers 12 residues. Germline V gene data show CDR1 as LGHDT and CDR2 as YNNKEL (reference sequence).

V is TRBV9 and J is TRBJ1-6; possibly TRBD1 for D (5 bases). The CDR3 is 12 amino acids. The ends were cut back, 4 bases at V and 13 bases at J, with 12 bases in the middle. Germline assignment: CDR1 SGDLS and CDR2 YYNGEE. CDR3 in DNA: TGTGCCAGCAGCTTAAATCAGGGTCCCCTCCACTTT. Its translation: CASSLNQGPLHF.

The rearrangement uses TRBV6-5 and TRBJ2-7, with 8 bases matching TRBD2. This CDR3 contains 14 residues. Trimming at V came to 5 bases and at J to 2 bases, leaving 5 bases not matched to a gene. The germline gives CDR1 MNHEY, CDR2 SVGAGI. CDR3 sequence (DNA): TGTGCCAGCAGTCTACTAGCGGATACCTACGAGCAGTACTTC. It yields the protein CASSLLADTYEQYF.

The chain uses TRBV5-4 and TRBJ2-5, with D maybe TRBD2 (5 bases). CDR3 length: 15 amino acids. Germline loops: CDR1 SGHNT, CDR2 YYREEE (reference sequence). V gave up 3 bases and J gave up 5 bases, with 17 bases separating them. The CDR3 region is CASSYTPGGTETQYF. The CDR3 DNA follows: TGTGCCAGCAGCTACACCCCCGGAGGTACGGAGACCCAGTACTTC.

This clone was recorded a few times. This rearrangement joins TRBV5-1 to TRBJ2-7, with TRBD1 matching over 7 bases. Germline trimming cut 4 bases from V and 6 bases from J; bases unmatched to any gene: 16. Germline V gives CDR1 SGHRS, CDR2 YFSETQ. The CDR3 covers 16 residues. The CDR3 region has the DNA TGCGCCAGCAGCCTAATGAGGGGACAGATGAGAGTCGAGCAGTACTTC. This gives the protein CASSLMRGQMRVEQYF. Looking up the rest from reference TRBV5-1 and TRBJ2-7 gives the full variable domain: KAGVTQTPRYLIKTRGQQVTLSCSPISGHRSVSWYQQTPGQGLQFLFEYFSETQRNKGNFPGRFSGRQFSNSRSEMNVSTLELGDSALYLCASSLMRGQMRVEQYFGPGTRLTVT.

CDR3 loop: CASSQGQGIENYGYTF. The CDR3 bases are TGCGCCAGCAGCCAGGGACAGGGTATCGAAAACTATGGCTACACCTTC. The gene calls are TRBV5-1 and TRBJ1-2; 9 nucleotides agree with TRBD1. There are 16 residues in the CDR3. V dropped 4 bases and J dropped 2; count of bases not matched to a gene: 9. Germline values: CDR1 SGHRS, CDR2 YFSETQ.

This chain links TRBV15 with TRBJ2-3; 11 nucleotides agree with TRBD2. Unmatched junction bases numbered 7, after V lost 2 bases and J lost 3 bases. The CDR3 totals 17 residues. Germline V gene lookup returns CDR1 LNHNV and CDR2 YYDKDF (reference sequence). CDR3 bases: TGTGCCACCAGCAGATATACTAGCGGGAGAATAACAGATACGCAGTATTTT. Residues: CATSRYTSGRITDTQYF.